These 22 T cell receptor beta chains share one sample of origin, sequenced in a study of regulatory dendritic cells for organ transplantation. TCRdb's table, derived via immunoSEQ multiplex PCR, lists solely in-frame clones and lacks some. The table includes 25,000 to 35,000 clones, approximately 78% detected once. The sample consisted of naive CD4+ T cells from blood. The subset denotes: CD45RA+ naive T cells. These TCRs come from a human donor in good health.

In nucleotides, the CDR3 is TGTGCCAGCAGCGTAGTAGCGGGGGGGCTAGATACGCAGTATTTT. This translates into CASSVVAGGLDTQYF. The chain couples TRBV9 to TRBJ2-3; 11 bases agree with TRBD2. Looked up from germline, CDR1 is SGDLS and CDR2 is YYNGEE. V lost 0 bases to trimming and J lost 5 bases; unmatched junction nucleotides: 2. The CDR3 sequence is 15 residues long.

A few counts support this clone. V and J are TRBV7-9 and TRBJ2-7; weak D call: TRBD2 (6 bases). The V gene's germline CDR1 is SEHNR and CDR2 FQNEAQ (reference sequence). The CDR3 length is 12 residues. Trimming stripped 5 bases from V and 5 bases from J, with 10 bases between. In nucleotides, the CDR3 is TGTGCCAGCAGCGAGACGGGGGACGAGCAGTACTTC. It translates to CASSETGDEQYF. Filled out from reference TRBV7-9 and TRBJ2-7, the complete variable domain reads DTGVSQNPRHKITKRGQNVTFRCDPISEHNRLYWYRQTLGQGPEFLTYFQNEAQLEKSRLLSDRFSAERPKGSFSTLEIQRTEQGDSAMYLCASSETGDEQYFGPGTRLTVT.

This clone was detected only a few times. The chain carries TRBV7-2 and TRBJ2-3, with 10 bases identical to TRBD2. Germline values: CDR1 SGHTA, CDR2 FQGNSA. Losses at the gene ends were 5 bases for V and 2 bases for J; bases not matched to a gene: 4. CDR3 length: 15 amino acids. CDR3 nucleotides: TGTGCCAGCAGCGCCGGACTAGCGGTCACAGATACGCAGTATTTT. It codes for CASSAGLAVTDTQYF.

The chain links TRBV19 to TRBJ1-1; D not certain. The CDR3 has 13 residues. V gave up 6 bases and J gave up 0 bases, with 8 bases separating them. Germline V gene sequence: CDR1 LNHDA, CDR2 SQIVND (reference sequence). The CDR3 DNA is TGTGCCAGTAGGGGCGTAATGAACACTGAAGCTTTCTTT. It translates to CASRGVMNTEAFF.

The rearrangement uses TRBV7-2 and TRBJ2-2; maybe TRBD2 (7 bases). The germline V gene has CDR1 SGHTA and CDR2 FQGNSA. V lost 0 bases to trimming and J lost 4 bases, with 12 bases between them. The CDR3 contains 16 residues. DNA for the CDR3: TGTGCCAGCAGCTTAGCGGGGGGGGCCGCCACCGGGGAGCTGTTTTTT. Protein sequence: CASSLAGGAATGELFF.

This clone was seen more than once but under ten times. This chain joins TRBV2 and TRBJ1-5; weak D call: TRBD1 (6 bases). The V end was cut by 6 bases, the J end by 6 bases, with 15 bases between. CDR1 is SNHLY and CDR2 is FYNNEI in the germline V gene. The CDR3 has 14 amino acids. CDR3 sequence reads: CASRQGLTGQPQHF. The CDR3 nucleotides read TGTGCCAGCAGACAGGGTTTAACGGGTCAGCCCCAGCATTTT. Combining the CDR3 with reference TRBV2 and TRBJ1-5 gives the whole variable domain EPEVTQTPSHQVTQMGQEVILRCVPISNHLYFYWYRQILGQKVEFLVSFYNNEISEKSEIFDDQFSVERPDGSNFTLKIRSTKLEDSAMYFCASRQGLTGQPQHFGDGTRLSIL.

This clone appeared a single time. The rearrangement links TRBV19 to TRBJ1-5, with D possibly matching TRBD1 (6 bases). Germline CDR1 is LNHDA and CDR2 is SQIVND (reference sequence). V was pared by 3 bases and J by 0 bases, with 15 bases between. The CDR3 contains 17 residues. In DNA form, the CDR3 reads TGTGCCAGTAGTATCCTACAGGGTCGGTTTAGCAATCAGCCCCAGCATTTT. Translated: CASSILQGRFSNQPQHF.

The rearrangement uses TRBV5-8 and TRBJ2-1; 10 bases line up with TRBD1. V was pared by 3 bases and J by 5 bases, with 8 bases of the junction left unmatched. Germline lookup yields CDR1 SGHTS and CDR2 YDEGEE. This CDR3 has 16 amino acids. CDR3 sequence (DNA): TGTGCCAGCAGCTCCTATCAGGGACAGGGGAACAATGAGCAGTTCTTC. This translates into CASSSYQGQGNNEQFF.

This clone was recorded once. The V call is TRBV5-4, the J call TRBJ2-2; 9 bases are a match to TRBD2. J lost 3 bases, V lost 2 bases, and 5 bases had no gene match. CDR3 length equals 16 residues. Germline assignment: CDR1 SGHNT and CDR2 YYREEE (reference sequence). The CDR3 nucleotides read TGTGCCAGCAGCTTTTTTAGCGGGGGAGACACCGGGGAGCTGTTTTTT. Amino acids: CASSFFSGGDTGELFF. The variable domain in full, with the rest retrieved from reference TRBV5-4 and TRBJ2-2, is ETGVTQSPTHLIKTRGQQVTLRCSSQSGHNTVSWYQQALGQGPQFIFQYYREEENGRGNFPPRFSGLQFPNYSSELNVNALELDDSALYLCASSFFSGGDTGELFFGEGSRLTVL.

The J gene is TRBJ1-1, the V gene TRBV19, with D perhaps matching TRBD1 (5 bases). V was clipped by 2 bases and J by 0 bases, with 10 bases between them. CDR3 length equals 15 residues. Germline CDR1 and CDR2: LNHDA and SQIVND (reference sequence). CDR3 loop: CASSIRGVLNTEAFF. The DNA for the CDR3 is TGTGCCAGTAGTATAAGGGGTGTCCTGAACACTGAAGCTTTCTTT.

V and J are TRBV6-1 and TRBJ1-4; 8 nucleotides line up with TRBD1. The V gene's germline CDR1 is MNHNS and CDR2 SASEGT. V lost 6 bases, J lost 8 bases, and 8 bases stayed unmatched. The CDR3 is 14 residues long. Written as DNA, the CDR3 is TGTGCCAGCAGGCTGGACAGGGTTGGAGAAAAACTGTTTTTT. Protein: CASRLDRVGEKLFF.

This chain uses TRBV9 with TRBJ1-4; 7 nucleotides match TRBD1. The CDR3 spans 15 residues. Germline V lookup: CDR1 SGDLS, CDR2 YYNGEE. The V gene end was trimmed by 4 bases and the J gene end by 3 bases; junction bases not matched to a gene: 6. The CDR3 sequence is CASSPQTGANEKLFF. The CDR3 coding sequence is TGTGCCAGCAGCCCCCAAACAGGGGCTAATGAAAAACTGTTTTTT.

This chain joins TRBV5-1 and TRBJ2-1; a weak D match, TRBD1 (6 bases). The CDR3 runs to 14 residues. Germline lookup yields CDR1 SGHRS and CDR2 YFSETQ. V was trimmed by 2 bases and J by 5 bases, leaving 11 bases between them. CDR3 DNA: TGCGCCAGCAGCTTAGGCAGGACAGACAATGAGCAGTTCTTC. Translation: CASSLGRTDNEQFF.

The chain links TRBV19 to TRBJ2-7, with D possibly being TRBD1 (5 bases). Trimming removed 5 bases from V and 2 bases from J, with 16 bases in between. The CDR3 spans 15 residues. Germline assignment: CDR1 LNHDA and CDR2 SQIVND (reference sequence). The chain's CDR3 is CASSSPGLGAYEQYF. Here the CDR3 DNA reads TGTGCCAGTAGTTCCCCAGGGTTAGGGGCCTACGAGCAGTACTTC.

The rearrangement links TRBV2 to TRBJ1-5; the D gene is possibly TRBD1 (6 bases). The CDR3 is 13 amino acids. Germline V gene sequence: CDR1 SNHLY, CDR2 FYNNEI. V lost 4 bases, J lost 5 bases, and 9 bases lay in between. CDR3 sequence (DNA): TGTGCCAGCAGTGCAGGGGTGGATCAGCCCCAGCATTTT. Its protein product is CASSAGVDQPQHF.

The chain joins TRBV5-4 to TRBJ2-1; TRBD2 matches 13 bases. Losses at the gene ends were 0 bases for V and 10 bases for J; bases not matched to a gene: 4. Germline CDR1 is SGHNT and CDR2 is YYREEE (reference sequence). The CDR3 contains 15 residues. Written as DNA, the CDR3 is TGTGCCAGCAGCTTGGAACTAGCGGGGGGGTCGGAGCAGTTCTTC. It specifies CASSLELAGGSEQFF.

CDR3 amino acids: CASSLAPTGTEAFF. The CDR3, as DNA: TGTGCCAGCAGCTTAGCTCCGACAGGAACTGAAGCTTTCTTT. The chain carries TRBV7-2 and TRBJ1-1, with TRBD1 as a possible D gene (6 bases). V lost 0 bases and J 5 bases, leaving 10 bases between the germline ends. Germline loops: CDR1 SGHTA, CDR2 FQGNSA. The length of the CDR3 is 14 residues.

The CDR3 DNA reads as TGTGCCAGCAGCCCCGGTGCTAGCTCGTTTCAAGAGACCCAGTACTTC. It translates to CASSPGASSFQETQYF. The chain combines TRBV5-5 with TRBJ2-5; maybe TRBD2 (5 bases). Germline V lookup: CDR1 SGHKS, CDR2 YYEKEE (reference sequence). The CDR3 contains 16 residues. Trimming shortened V by 4 bases and J by 2 bases, and 18 bases separated the two germline ends.

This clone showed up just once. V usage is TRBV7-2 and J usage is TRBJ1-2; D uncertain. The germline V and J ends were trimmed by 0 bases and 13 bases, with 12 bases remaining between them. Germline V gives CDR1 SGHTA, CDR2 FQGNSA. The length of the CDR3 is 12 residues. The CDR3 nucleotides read TGTGCCAGCAGCTTAGCCGGAGCCCTGGTCACCTTC. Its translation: CASSLAGALVTF.

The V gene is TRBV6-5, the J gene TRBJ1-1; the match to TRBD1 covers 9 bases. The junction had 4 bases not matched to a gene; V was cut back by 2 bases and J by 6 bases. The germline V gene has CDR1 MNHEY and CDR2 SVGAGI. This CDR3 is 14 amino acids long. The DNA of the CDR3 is TGTGCCAGCAGTTACGGGGACAGGGACCCTGAAGCTTTCTTT. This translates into CASSYGDRDPEAFF.

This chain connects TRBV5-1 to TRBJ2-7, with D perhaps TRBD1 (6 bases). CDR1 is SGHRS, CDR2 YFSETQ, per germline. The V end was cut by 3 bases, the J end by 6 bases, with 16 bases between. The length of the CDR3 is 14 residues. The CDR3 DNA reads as TGCGCCAGCAGCTGGGGACACCCGACGGCCGAGCAGTACTTC. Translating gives CASSWGHPTAEQYF.

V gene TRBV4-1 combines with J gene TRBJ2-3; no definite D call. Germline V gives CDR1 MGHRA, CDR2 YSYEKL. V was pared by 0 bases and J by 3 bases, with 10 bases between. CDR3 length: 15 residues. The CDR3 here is CASSQDTHRTDTQYF. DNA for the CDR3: TGCGCCAGCAGCCAAGACACTCATCGTACAGATACGCAGTATTTT.